Described below is a single TCR beta chain sequence and its context. Antigen specificity is unknown. This sample is drawn from a study of T cell repertoires in cytomegalovirus infection. The overall study: Recently identified HLA-C-restricted CMV epitopes were among the peptides used. Indications came from public TCR beta signatures; they pointed to CMV infection and to a matching HLA type. General observations from the study: Frequencies of public TCR beta families were cumulated, and this identified carriers of CMV plus the relevant HLA.

Each CDR3 protein gets one entry after TCRdb re-called the reads with MiXCR. The table records hundreds of thousands of distinct CDR3 sequences, roughly 34% of them present only once. The sequenced sample was cultured PBMCs, obtained from culture after CMV antigen stimulation. The receptor was derived from a human donor in good health (CMV status not recorded). Some clones in this sample may be carry-over from other donors' samples.

The CDR3 region has the DNA TGTGCTAGTGGTCCGGAAGACAGGGCGCTCTACGAGCAGTACGTC. It yields the protein CASGPEDRALYEQYV. The rearrangement links TRBV12-5 to TRBJ2-7, with 7 bases identical to TRBD1. The CDR3 runs 15 residues. Germline V gene data show CDR1 as LGHNT and CDR2 as FRNRAP. The junction had 10 bases not matched to a gene; V was cut back by 5 bases and J by 3 bases.